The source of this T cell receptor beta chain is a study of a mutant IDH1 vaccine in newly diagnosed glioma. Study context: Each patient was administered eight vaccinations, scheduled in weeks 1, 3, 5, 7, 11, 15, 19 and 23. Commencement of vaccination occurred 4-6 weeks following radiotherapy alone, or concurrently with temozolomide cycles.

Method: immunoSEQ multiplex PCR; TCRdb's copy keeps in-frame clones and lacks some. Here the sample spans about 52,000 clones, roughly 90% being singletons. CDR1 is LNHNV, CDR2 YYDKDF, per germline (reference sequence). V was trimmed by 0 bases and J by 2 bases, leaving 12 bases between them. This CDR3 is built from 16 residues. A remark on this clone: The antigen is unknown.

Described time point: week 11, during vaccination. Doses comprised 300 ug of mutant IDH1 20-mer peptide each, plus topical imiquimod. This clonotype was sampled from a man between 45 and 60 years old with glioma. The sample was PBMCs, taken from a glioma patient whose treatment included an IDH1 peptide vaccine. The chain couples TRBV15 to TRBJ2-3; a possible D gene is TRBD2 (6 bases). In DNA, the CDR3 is TGTGCCACCAGCAGAGACCCTGCTAGCGCCACAGATACGCAGTATTTT. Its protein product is CATSRDPASATDTQYF.